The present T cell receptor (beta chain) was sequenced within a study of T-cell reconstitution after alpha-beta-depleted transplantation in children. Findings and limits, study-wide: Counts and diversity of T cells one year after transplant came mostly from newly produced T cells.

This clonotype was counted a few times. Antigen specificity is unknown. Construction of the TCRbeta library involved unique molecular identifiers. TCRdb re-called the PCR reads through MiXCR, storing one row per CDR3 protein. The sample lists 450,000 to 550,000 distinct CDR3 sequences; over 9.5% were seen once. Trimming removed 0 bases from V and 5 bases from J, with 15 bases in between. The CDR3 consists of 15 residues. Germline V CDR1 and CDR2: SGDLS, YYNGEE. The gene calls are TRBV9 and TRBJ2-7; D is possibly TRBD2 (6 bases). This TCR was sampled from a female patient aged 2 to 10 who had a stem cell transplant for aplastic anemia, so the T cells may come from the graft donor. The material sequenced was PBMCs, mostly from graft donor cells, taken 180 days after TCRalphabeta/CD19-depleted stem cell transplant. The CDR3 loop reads CASSVGGTSVNEQYF. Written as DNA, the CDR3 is TGTGCCAGCAGCGTAGGAGGGACTTCCGTAAACGAGCAGTACTTC.